One and the same sample provided the 7 T cell receptor beta chains below, sequenced in a study of blood T cell repertoires in COVID-19. Produced via immunoSEQ multiplex PCR; TCRdb's table is partial and in-frame only. The repertoire holds roughly 110,000 clones, with approximately 81% as singletons. Input material: peripheral blood. The receptors stem from a human donor in a cohort sampled during active COVID-19.

The chain joins TRBV28 to TRBJ1-6; maybe TRBD1 (6 bases). The V and J ends lost 6 bases and 7 bases respectively, with 13 bases between them. CDR3 length equals 14 residues. The germline V gene has CDR1 MDHEN and CDR2 SYDVKM. The CDR3 sequence: CASRAGQPNSPLHF. In DNA form, the CDR3 reads TGTGCCAGCAGGGCCGGACAGCCCAATTCACCCCTCCACTTT. The entire variable domain, with the rest obtained from reference TRBV28 and TRBJ1-6, is as follows: DVKVTQSSRYLVKRTGEKVFLECVQDMDHENMFWYRQDPGLGLRLIYFSYDVKMKEKGDIPEGYSVSREKKERFSLILESASTNQTSMYLCASRAGQPNSPLHFGNGTRLTVT.

The CDR3 DNA sequence: TGCAGCGTAGTTATCTATAACACCGGGGAGCTGTTTTTT. It specifies CSVVIYNTGELFF. The chain employs TRBV29-1 and TRBJ2-2; no definite D call. The CDR3 consists of 13 residues. Trimming left V 6 bases short and J 2 bases short, with 10 bases between. Germline V gene lookup returns CDR1 SQVTM and CDR2 ANQGSEA.

V gene TRBV9 combines with J gene TRBJ2-1; 10 bases align to TRBD1. Trimming took 3 bases from V and 7 from J; bases not matched to a gene: 13. The V gene's germline CDR1 is SGDLS and CDR2 YYNGEE. The CDR3 totals 17 residues. The CDR3 loop reads CASSETGQGSVRNEQFF. The CDR3 DNA reads as TGTGCCAGCAGCGAGACGGGACAGGGGTCGGTGAGGAATGAGCAGTTCTTC. Supplemented by reference TRBV9 and TRBJ2-1, the full variable domain reads DSGVTQTPKHLITATGQRVTLRCSPRSGDLSVYWYQQSLDQGLQFLIQYYNGEERAKGNILERFSAQQFPDLHSELNLSSLELGDSALYFCASSETGQGSVRNEQFFGPGTRLTVL.

The rearrangement uses TRBV2 and TRBJ2-7, with TRBD1 identical over 8 bases. Trimming at V came to 4 bases and at J to 2 bases, leaving 4 bases not matched to a gene. The V gene's germline CDR1 is SNHLY and CDR2 FYNNEI. This CDR3 spans 14 amino acids. CDR3 amino acids: CASSVDRGAYEQYF. The CDR3 nucleotides read TGTGCCAGCAGTGTTGACAGGGGAGCCTACGAGCAGTACTTC.

This clone appeared a single time. This chain uses TRBV21-1 with TRBJ2-7; TRBD2 is the table's D call and was not checked against the DNA. TRBV21-1 is a listed pseudogene. The length of the CDR3 is 16 residues. The CDR3 loop reads CASSKGGAEYPFEQYV. CDR3 nucleotides: TGTGCCAGCAGCAAGGGGGGGGCGGAATATCCTTTCGAGCAGTACGTC.

J is TRBJ2-2 and V is TRBV7-8; 11 bases fit TRBD1. CDR1 and CDR2 (germline): SGHVS, FQNEAQ. The CDR3 sequence is 16 residues long. Trimming took 1 base from V and 6 from J; bases not matched to a gene: 4. CDR3 loop: CASSLVWTGGPGELFF. The CDR3 DNA follows: TGTGCCAGCAGCTTAGTGTGGACAGGGGGCCCCGGGGAGCTGTTTTTT. Looking up the rest from reference TRBV7-8 and TRBJ2-2 gives the full variable domain: GAGVSQSPRYKVAKRGQDVALRCDPISGHVSLFWYQQALGQGPEFLTYFQNEAQLDKSGLPSDRFFAERPEGSVSTLKIQRTQQEDSAVYLCASSLVWTGGPGELFFGEGSRLTVL.

V and J are TRBV7-8 and TRBJ1-2; no firm D call. Deletions cut 1 base from V and 5 bases from J, with 11 bases between. This CDR3 spans 14 amino acids. Germline assignment: CDR1 SGHVS and CDR2 FQNEAQ. DNA of the CDR3: TGTGCCAGCAGCTTAGGCCACGGCGGGTATGGCTACACCTTC. Its protein product is CASSLGHGGYGYTF.